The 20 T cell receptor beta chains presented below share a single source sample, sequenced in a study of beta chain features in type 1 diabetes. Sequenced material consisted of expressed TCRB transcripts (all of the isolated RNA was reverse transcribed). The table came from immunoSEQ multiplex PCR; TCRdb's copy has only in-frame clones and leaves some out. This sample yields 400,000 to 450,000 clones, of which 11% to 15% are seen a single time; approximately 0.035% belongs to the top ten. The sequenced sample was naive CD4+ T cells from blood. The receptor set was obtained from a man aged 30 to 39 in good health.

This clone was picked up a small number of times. The DNA for the CDR3 is TGTGCCAGCAGTGGGACAGATAGCACAGATACGCAGTATTTT. As protein: CASSGTDSTDTQYF. V gene TRBV6-1 combines with J gene TRBJ2-3; the D gene is possibly TRBD1 (6 bases). V gave up 4 bases and J gave up 0 bases, with 8 bases separating them. The CDR3 has 14 amino acids. From germline, CDR1 is MNHNS and CDR2 SASEGT.

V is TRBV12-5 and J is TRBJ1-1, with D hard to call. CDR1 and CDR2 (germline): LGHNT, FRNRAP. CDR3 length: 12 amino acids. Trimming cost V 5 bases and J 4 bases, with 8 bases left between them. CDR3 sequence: CASGPDSTEAFF. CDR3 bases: TGTGCTAGTGGTCCGGATTCCACTGAAGCTTTCTTT.

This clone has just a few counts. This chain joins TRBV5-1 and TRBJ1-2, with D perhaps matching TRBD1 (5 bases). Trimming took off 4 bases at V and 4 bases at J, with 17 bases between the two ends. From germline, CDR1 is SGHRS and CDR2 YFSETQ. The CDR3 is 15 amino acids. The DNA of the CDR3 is TGCGCCAGCAGCCTTTCCGCGACCGGGGCCTATGGCTACACCTTC. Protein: CASSLSATGAYGYTF.

In nucleotides, the CDR3 is TGCGCCAGCAGCCCAGGAGCGGGGGCGCGCACAGATACGCAGTATTTT. Its protein is CASSPGAGARTDTQYF. This chain links TRBV4-3 with TRBJ2-3, with 8 bases matching TRBD2. V trimming: 4 bases; J trimming: 1 base; junction bases outside the gene matches: 7. In germline, CDR1 is LGHNA, CDR2 YSLEER. This CDR3 region has 16 residues.

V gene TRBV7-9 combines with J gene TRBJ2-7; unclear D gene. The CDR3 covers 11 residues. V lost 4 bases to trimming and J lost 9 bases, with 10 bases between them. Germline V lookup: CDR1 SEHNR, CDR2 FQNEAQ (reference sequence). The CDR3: CASSSGPLQYF. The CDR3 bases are TGTGCCAGCAGCTCCGGGCCCTTGCAGTACTTC.

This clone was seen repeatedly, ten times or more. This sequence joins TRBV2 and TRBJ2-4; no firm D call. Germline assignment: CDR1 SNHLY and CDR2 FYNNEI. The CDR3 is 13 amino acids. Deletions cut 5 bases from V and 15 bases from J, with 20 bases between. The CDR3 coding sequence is TGTGCCAGCAGTCCAATATGGTCCTCGGTGGGGTACTTC. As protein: CASSPIWSSVGYF.

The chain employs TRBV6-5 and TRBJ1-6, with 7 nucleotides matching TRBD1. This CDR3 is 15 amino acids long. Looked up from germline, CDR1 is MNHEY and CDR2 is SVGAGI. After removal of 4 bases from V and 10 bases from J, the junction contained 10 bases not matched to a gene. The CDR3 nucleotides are TGTGCCAGCAGTTCCGATACAGGGGCGAGGTCACCCCTCCACTTT. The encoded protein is CASSSDTGARSPLHF.

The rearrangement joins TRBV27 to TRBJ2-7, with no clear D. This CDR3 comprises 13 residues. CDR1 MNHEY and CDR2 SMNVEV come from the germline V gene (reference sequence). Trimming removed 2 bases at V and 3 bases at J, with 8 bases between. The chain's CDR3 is CASSLRDGYEQYF. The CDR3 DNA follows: TGTGCCAGCAGTTTAAGGGATGGCTACGAGCAGTACTTC.

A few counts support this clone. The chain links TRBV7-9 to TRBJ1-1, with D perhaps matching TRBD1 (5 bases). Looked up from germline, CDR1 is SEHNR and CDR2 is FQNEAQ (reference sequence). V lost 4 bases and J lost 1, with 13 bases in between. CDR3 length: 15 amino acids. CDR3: CASSSSGPKNTEAFF. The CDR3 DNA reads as TGTGCCAGCAGCTCCTCGGGGCCCAAGAACACTGAAGCTTTCTTT.

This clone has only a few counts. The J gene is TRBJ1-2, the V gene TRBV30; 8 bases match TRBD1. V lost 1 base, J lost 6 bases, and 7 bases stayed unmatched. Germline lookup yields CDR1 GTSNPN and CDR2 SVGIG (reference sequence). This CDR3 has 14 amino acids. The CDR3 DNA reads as TGTGCCTGGAGTGCCCAATCCAGGGGGCATGGCTACACCTTC. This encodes CAWSAQSRGHGYTF.

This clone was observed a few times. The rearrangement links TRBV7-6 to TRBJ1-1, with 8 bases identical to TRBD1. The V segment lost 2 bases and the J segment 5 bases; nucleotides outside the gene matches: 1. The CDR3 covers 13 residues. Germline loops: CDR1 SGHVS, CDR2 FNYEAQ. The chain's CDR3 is CASSLRTGTEAFF. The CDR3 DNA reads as TGTGCCAGCAGCTTACGGACAGGGACTGAAGCTTTCTTT. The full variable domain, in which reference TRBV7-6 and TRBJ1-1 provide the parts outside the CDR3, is GAGVSQSPRYKVTKRGQDVALRCDPISGHVSLYWYRQALGQGPEFLTYFNYEAQQDKSGLPNDRFSAERPEGSISTLTIQRTEQRDSAMYRCASSLRTGTEAFFGQGTRLTVV.

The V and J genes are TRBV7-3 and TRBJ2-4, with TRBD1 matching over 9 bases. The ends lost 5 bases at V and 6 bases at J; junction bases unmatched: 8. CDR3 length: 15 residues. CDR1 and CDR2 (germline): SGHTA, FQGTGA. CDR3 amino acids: CASSPGTGSVNIQYF. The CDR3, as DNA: TGTGCCAGCAGCCCCGGGACAGGGTCGGTAAACATTCAGTACTTC.

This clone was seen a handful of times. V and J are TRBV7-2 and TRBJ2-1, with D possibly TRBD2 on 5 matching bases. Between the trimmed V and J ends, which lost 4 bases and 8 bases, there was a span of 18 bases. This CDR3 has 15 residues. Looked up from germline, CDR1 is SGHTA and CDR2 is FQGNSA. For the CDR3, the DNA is TGTGCCAGCAGCTCTAGCTCCGGGCAAAACTATGAGCAGTTCTTC. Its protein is CASSSSSGQNYEQFF.

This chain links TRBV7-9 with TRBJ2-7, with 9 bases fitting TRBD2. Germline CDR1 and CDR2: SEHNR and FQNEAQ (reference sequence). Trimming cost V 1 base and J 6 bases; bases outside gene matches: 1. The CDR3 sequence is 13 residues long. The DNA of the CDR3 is TGTGCCAGCAGCTTAGTACTAGCGGGCGAGCAGTACTTC. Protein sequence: CASSLVLAGEQYF.

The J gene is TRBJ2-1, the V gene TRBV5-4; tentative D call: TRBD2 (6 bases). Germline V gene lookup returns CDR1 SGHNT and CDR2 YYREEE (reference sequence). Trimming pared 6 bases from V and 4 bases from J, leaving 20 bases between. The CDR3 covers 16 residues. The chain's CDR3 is CASTPVVGLGYNEQFF. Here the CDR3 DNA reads TGTGCCAGCACCCCGGTTGTGGGACTGGGTTACAATGAGCAGTTCTTC.

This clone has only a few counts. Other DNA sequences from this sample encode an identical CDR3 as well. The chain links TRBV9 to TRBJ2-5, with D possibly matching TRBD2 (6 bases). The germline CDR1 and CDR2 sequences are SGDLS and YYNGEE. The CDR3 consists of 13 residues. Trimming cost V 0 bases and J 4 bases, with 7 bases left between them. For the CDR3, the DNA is TGTGCCAGCAGCGTAGTGGGGGGAGAGACCCAGTACTTC. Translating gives CASSVVGGETQYF.

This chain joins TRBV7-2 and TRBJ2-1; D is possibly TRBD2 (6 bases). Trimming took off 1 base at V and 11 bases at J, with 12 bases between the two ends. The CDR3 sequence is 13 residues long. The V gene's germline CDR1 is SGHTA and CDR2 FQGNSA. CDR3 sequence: CASSLGDLAKQFF. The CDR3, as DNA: TGTGCCAGCAGCTTAGGTGACCTAGCGAAGCAGTTCTTC.

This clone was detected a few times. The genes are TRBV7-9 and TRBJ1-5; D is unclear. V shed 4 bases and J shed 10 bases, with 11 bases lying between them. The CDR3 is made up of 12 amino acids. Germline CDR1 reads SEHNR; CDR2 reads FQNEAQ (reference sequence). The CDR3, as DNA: TGTGCCAGCAGCTCGGGCCTCGCCCCCCAGCATTTT. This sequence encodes CASSSGLAPQHF.

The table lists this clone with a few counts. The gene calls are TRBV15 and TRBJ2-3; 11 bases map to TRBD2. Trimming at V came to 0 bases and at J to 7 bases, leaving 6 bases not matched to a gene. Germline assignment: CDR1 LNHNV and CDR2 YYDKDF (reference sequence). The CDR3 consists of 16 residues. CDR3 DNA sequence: TGTGCCACCAGCAGAGATACTAGCGGGAGATTCTATACGCAGTATTTT. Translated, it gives CATSRDTSGRFYTQYF. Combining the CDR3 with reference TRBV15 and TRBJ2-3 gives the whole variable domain DAMVIQNPRYQVTQFGKPVTLSCSQTLNHNVMYWYQQKSSQAPKLLFHYYDKDFNNEADTPDNFQSRRPNTSFCFLDIRSPGLGDTAMYLCATSRDTSGRFYTQYFGPGTRLTVL.

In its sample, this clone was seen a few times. DNA of the CDR3: TGTGCCAGCAGCGCGAGCGGGGGGGCCTTCGATGAGCAGTTCTTC. This encodes CASSASGGAFDEQFF. The V and J genes are TRBV25-1 and TRBJ2-1, with 10 bases identical to TRBD2. Trimming at V came to 6 bases and at J to 8 bases, leaving 10 bases not matched to a gene. Germline CDR1 and CDR2: MGHDK and SYGVNS. The CDR3 runs 15 residues.